This T cell receptor (beta chain) was observed in a study of beta chain features in type 1 diabetes listed by TCRdb under 2018. Describing the broader study: No differences in mean age, gender distribution, total cell number or subset yield were found between patients and healthy donors. A total of 100 million to 140 million sorted cells were examined across all samples, and the number of cells per subset was strongly correlated with RNA yield. In the study, TCRB repertoires of sorted circulating CD4+ T cell subsets from recently diagnosed type 1 diabetes patients were compared with those of matched healthy donors. Regulatory and stem cell-like memory subsets were obtained from only 8 patients and roughly eight healthy donors, while naive and central memory subsets were obtained from all 28 donors.

After removal of 0 bases from V and 4 bases from J, the junction retains 3 bases not matched to a gene. The CDR3 holds 16 amino acids from the cysteine to the phenylalanine. The entry retains the CDR3 DNA only, 48 bases that are in frame from base 1. The germline V gene encodes CDR1 KGHSH and CDR2 LQKENI. The entire isolated RNA was reverse transcribed using the High Capacity cDNA Reverse Transcription Kit, and thus expressed TCRB transcripts were sequenced. Naive, central memory and regulatory T cell samples underwent deep immunoSEQ sequencing, averaging roughly 3.4 million total reads per sample. Sorted cells were lysed in RLT buffer and RNA was extracted with DNase-treated RNeasy Micro or Mini kits, depending on cell number. To prevent cross-contamination, each cell subset was processed individually, whereas patient and healthy donor samples were processed jointly. The immunoSEQ multiplex PCR was used to amplify TCRB sequences from cDNA, generating 87-bp fragments that spanned the CDR3 region. Sequencing of the amplicons was done on the Illumina HiSeq platform. Per the original workflow: PCR bias was corrected computationally using synthetic template baselines, and reads within Hamming distance 2 were collapsed, with unmergeable singletons discarded. By aligning reads against IMGT, V, D and J genes, CDR3 length, and insertions or deletions at six rearrangement sites were assigned. Clonotype counts were normalized to sorted cell number within each subset before computing true diversity and Gini coefficients with the tcR R package. Repertoire sharing was quantified using the overlap coefficient calculated on TCRB nucleotide sequences. As a proxy for the pre-selection repertoire, out-of-frame TCRB sequences from naive cells were analyzed. As stored in TCRdb, this immuneACCESS dataset retains in-frame rearrangements with V and J assigned. A fraction of the clones does not appear; measured against another copy, unresolved V genes explain less than half of the discrepancy, and the remainder lacks a known reason. D and trimming were read from the DNA, whereas the V and J calls and clone size are those reported in that table. The sample table shows about 360,000 clones, and roughly 12% are seen once. Of the sample, roughly 0.017% is held by the ten largest clones.

Broader findings and caveats from the paper: In all four CD4+ subsets, TCRB CDR3 length was moderately but significantly shorter in type 1 diabetes patients. At VDJ recombination sites, patients with type 1 diabetes made fewer insertions and deleted more nucleotides, a pattern implying thymic rearrangement abnormalities. Because the HLA sub-analyses included only small numbers of individuals, any influence of HLA type on TCRB rearrangement was left unresolved. Naive, central memory and regulatory TCRB repertoires appeared more similar among patients than among healthy donors. Sequencing cDNA rather than genomic DNA could over-represent highly expressing activated cells, although activation and CD3 levels did not differ between groups. Shorter templates might have been favored by PCR, but patient and control samples were amplified and corrected together, so both groups would have been affected equally by any skew.

A single peripheral blood draw of approximately 120 mL on average was collected from each donor into heparinised tubes. A BD FACSAria II and a panel including CD45RO, CCR7, CD25, CD127, CD95 and CD27 were used to sort naive, central memory, regulatory and stem cell-like memory CD4+ T cells. A purity above 98% was achieved for all sorted populations. PBMCs were isolated right away by Lymphoprep density gradient centrifugation and were stained directly, without culture. Samples were stained and sorted in pairs, with one healthy donor and one patient per experiment, so that batch effects were minimized. This clone was picked up a small number of times. It has no known antigen specificity. Nothing much larger sits one base from this clone, and base qualities are not available.

Sequenced input: naive CD4+ T cells from blood. The cell subset or site label, read with the paper, signifies: true naive CD4+ T cells. This TCR was recovered from a man aged 18 to 29 in good health. The chain uses TRBV18 and TRBJ2-3, with 11 bases matching TRBD2. The nucleotide sequence is TGTGCCAGCTCACCACCCGGGACTAGCGGATCAGATACGCAGTATTTT. This yields the protein CASSPPGTSGSDTQYF.